This T cell receptor beta chain was identified during a study of memory CD4+ T cells and cytomegalovirus serostatus. Looking at the study overall: Healthy Belgian adult donors included about 10 CMV-positive and 24 CMV-negative people.

Some clones are missing from TCRdb's copy, which holds only in-frame ones; the method was immunoSEQ multiplex PCR. The repertoire holds tens of thousands of clones, with around 77% as singletons. About this clone: Antigen unknown.

The sort gate was single viable CD3+CD4+CD8-CD45RO+ cells for memory CD4+ T cells. The CDR3 is made up of 15 amino acids. Looked up from germline, CDR1 is SGDLS and CDR2 is YYNGEE. Trimming cost V 2 bases and J 0 bases; bases outside gene matches: 4. Study findings and constraints: CD4+ memory repertoires contained about 40% of the 164 reported CMV TCRbeta sequences.

The material sequenced was memory CD4+ T cells from blood. The V and J genes are TRBV9 and TRBJ2-7, with 8 bases matching TRBD2. The receptor comes from an adult in good health and CMV-seronegative. CDR3 in DNA: TGTGCCAGCAGCGTGAGTAGCGGGGCCTCCTACGAGCAGTACTTC. This gives the protein CASSVSSGASYEQYF.